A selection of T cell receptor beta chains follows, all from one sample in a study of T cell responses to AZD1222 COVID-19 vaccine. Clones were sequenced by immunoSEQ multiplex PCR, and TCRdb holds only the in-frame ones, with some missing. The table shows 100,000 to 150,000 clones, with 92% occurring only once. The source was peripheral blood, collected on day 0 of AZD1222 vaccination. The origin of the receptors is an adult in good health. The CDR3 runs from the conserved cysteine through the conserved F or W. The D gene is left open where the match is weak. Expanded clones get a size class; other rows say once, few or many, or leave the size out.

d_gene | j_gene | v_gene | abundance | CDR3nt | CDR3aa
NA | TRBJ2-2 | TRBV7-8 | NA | TGTGCCAGCATCCTTTTGGCCGGATGGGGGAACACCGGGGAGCTGTTTTTT | CASILLAGWGNTGELFF
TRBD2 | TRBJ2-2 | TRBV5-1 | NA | TGCGCCAGCAGCTTAATAGCGGGAGGGCCCGGGGAGCTGTTTTTT | CASSLIAGGPGELFF
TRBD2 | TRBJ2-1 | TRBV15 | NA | TGTGCCACCGGGAGGGGAGCGTGGGACCGAGACAATGAGCAGTTCTTC | CATGRGAWDRDNEQFF
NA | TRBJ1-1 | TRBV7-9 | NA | TGTGCCAGCAGCTTAGATGAGATCCTAGCTTTCTTT | CASSLDEILAFF
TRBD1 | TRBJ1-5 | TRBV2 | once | TGTGCCAGCATTGGGGACAGGACGCCCCAGCATTTT | CASIGDRTPQHF
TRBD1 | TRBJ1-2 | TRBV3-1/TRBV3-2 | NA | TGTGCCAGCAGCCAAGATCGACCCTACAGGGGCGAACCTACCGGGAACTATGGCTACACCTTC | CASSQDRPYRGEPTGNYGYTF
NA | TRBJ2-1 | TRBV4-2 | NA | TGTGCCAGCAGCCAAGGGCAGACCTCCTACAATGAGCAGTTCTTC | CASSQGQTSYNEQFF
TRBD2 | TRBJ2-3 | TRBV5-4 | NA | TGTGCCAGTACCCCCGGGACTAGCTGGGATACGCAGTATTTT | CASTPGTSWDTQYF
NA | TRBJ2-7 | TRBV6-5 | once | TGTGCCAGCAGGTCCGCCTACGAGCAGTACTTC | CASRSAYEQYF
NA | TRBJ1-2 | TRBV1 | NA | TGCACCAGCAGCCAAAGAGACAAAGGTGTCTCGGGCTACACCTTC | CTSSQRDKGVSGYTF
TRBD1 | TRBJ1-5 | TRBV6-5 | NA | TGTGCCAGCAGGTACCGACAGGGCGTTCAGCCCCAGCATTTT | CASRYRQGVQPQHF
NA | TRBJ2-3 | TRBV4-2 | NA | TGTGCCAGCAGCCAAGAGTTCACAGATACGCAGTATTTT | CASSQEFTDTQYF
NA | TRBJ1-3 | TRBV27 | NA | TGTGCCAGCAGTTCCCGATGGGGAGCTGGAAACACCATATATTTT | CASSSRWGAGNTIYF
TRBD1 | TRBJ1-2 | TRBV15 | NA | TGTGCCACCAGGGAATTGGACAGGGCCTACTATGGCTACACCTTC | CATRELDRAYYGYTF
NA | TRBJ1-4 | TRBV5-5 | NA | TGTGCCAGCAGCAGACAGACTACCAGAGGAAATGAAAAACTGTTTTTT | CASSRQTTRGNEKLFF
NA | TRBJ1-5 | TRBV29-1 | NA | TGCAGCGTTGACGTTGCGACTGTGAGCAATCAGCCCCAGCATTTT | CSVDVATVSNQPQHF
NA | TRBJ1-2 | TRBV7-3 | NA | TGTGCCAGCAGCTTAAAGAGGAGTAGCTATGGCTACACCTTC | CASSLKRSSYGYTF
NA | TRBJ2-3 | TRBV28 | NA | TGTGCCAGCAGTTTGGGGGGCACAGATACGCAGTATTTT | CASSLGGTDTQYF
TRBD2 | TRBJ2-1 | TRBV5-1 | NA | TGCGCCAGCAGCTTGGTTAGCGGGAGGGCCGGCTCCTACAATGAGCAGTTCTTC | CASSLVSGRAGSYNEQFF
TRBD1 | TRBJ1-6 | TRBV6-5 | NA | TGTGCCAGCAGACCGACAGGGGGTGGTTCACCCCTCCACTTT | CASRPTGGGSPLHF
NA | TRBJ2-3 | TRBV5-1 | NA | TGCGCCAGCAGCTTGGGGGTTAGGACAGATACGCAGTATTTT | CASSLGVRTDTQYF
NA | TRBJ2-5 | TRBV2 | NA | TGTGCCAGCAGTGAGGCGGTTGTGGAGACCCAGTACTTC | CASSEAVVETQYF
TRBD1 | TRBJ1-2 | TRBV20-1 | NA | TGCAGTGCTACAGGGGGCTATGGCTACACCTTC | CSATGGYGYTF
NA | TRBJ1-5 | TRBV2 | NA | TGTGCCAGCAAACGAGATAGCAATCAGCCCCAGCATTTT | CASKRDSNQPQHF
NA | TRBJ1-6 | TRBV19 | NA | TGTGCCAGTAGCCCACAGAATTATAATTCACCCCTCCACTTT | CASSPQNYNSPLHF
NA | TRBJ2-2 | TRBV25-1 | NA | TGTGCCAGCAGTGAATTGGGGCAGGGGAACACCGGGGAGCTGTTTTTT | CASSELGQGNTGELFF
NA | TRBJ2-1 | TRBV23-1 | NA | TGCGCCAGCAGTGAACAGGGCACCGGACGGACCGACTACAATGAGCAGTTCTTC | CASSEQGTGRTDYNEQFF
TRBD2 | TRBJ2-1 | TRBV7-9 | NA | TGTGCCAGCAGCTTAGCTCTAGCGGGAACATACAATGAGCAGTTCTTC | CASSLALAGTYNEQFF
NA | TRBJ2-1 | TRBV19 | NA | TGTGCCAGTAACGAGGGGAGGAAGAGGAATGAGCAGTTCTTC | CASNEGRKRNEQFF
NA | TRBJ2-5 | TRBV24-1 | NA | TGTGCCACCAGTGACCCGGGACCTGGACGTACCCAGTACTTC | CATSDPGPGRTQYF
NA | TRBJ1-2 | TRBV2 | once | TGTGCCAGCAGTGAAAGGGCCCAATCGGTTGGCTACACCTTC | CASSERAQSVGYTF
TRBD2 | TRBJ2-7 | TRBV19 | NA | TGTGCCAGTAGTCGACTAGCGGGAGACGTAGGGGAGCAGTACTTC | CASSRLAGDVGEQYF
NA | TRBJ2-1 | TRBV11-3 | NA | TGTGCCAGCAGCTTAGGAGGGGGGACAGCTCACAATGAGCAGTTCTTC | CASSLGGGTAHNEQFF
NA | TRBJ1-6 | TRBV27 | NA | TGTGCCAGCAGTTTTATTCGGTCTTCACCCCTCCACTTT | CASSFIRSSPLHF
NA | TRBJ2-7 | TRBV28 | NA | TGTGCCAGCAGTTTATATGCGGGGATAGGCGAGCAGTACTTC | CASSLYAGIGEQYF
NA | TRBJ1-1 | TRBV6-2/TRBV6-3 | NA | TGTGCCAGCAGTTATAGCCGGGGTGAAGCTTTCTTT | CASSYSRGEAFF
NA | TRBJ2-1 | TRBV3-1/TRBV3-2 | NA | TGTGCCAGCAGCCTTCCCGGGACATCTGAGCAGTTCTTC | CASSLPGTSEQFF
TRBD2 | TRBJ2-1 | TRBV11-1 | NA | TGTGCCAGCAGCGCCCCTAGCGGGATTTACAATGAGCAGTTCTTC | CASSAPSGIYNEQFF
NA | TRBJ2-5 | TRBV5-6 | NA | TGTGCCAGCAGCTTGGTTTCCCGAGGGTGGACCCAGTACTTC | CASSLVSRGWTQYF
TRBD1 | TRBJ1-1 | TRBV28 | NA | TGTGCCAGCAGTTTCCCGGACAGGATGAACACTGAAGCTTTCTTT | CASSFPDRMNTEAFF
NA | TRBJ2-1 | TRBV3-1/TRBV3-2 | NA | TGTGCCAGCAGCCAAGATCGCGAAGGCGCCTACAATGAGCAGTTCTTC | CASSQDREGAYNEQFF
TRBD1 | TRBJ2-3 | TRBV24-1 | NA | TGTGCCACCAGTGACTCCGCCCGGGACAGGGTCACAGATACGCAGTATTTT | CATSDSARDRVTDTQYF
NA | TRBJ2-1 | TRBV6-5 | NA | TGTGCCAGCAGTAATCGGATGGGTTATGAGCAGTTCTTC | CASSNRMGYEQFF
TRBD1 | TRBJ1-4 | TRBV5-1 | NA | TGCGCCAGCAGCTTGGTGGTTCAGGGGGCGAAGGAAAAACTGTTTTTT | CASSLVVQGAKEKLFF
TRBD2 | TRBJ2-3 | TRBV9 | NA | TGTGCCAGCAGCTTAGCGGGAGGGCGCACAGATACGCAGTATTTT | CASSLAGGRTDTQYF
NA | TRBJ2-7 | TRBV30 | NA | TGTGCCTGGAGTGTACTGGACGAGCAGTACTTC | CAWSVLDEQYF
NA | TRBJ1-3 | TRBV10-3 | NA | TGTGCCACCTCGACAGGCGCCTCTGGAAACACCATATATTTT | CATSTGASGNTIYF
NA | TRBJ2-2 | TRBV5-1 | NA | TGCGCCAGCAGCTGGCGGGAGAACACCGGGGAGCTGTTTTTT | CASSWRENTGELFF
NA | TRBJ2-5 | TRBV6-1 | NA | TGTGCCAGCAGCCGAGAGGGGGTGGGGGAGACCCAGTACTTC | CASSREGVGETQYF
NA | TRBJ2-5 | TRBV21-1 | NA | TGTGCCAGCAGCTGGGGACAGGGGTTAGAAGAGACCCAGTACTTC | CASSWGQGLEETQYF
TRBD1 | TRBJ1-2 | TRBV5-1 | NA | TGCGCCAGCAGCACGGGACAGCCCTATGGCTACACCTTC | CASSTGQPYGYTF
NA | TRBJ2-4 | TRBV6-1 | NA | TGTGCCAGCAGTGAATCGAGTTTAGCCAAAAACATTCAGTACTTC | CASSESSLAKNIQYF
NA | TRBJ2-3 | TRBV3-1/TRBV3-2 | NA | TGTGCCAGCAGCCATCAGGGGGGGCGGCTGCGCAGATATACGCAGTATTTT | CASSHQGGRLRRYTQYF
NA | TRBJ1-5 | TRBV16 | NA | TGTGCCAGCAGCCAATACATGAATCAGCCCCAGCATTTT | CASSQYMNQPQHF
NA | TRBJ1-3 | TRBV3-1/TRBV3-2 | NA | TGTGCCAGCAGCCAAATGCACGGACCTGGAAACACCATATATTTT | CASSQMHGPGNTIYF
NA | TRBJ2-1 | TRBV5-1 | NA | TGCGCCAGCAGCTTGGGAAGGACAGCCCACAATGAGCAGTTCTTC | CASSLGRTAHNEQFF
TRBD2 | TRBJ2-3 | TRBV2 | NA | TGTGCCAGCAGAAGCGGGACCCAGGGAGATACGCAGTATTTT | CASRSGTQGDTQYF
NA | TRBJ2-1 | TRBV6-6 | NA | TGTGCCAGCAGTTACTCGTTTCGGGGGCTTGGCAATGAGCAGTTCTTC | CASSYSFRGLGNEQFF
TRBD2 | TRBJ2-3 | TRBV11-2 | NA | TGTGCCAGCAGCTTGGCGGGGGTGGATACGCAGTATTTT | CASSLAGVDTQYF